This TCR beta chain was documented in a study of OX40 agonist ivuxolimab in advanced cancers. Repertoires were generated with immunoSEQ multiplex PCR, while TCRdb's copy carries only in-frame clones and drops some. The profile shows more than 60,000 clones, almost 95% of them singletons. This clone occurred once. The antigen remains unidentified. Study-wide points: Part of the nonresponder group also had normalized T-cell clonal expansion that was low. Relative to CD4+, CD8+ T cells held more expanded clones on average.

CDR3 length: 16 amino acids. Trimming shortened V by 5 bases and J by 7 bases, and 23 bases separated the two germline ends. Germline CDR1 reads SGHVS; CDR2 reads FNYEAQ. Prior autoimmune disease or systemic immunosuppression barred patients. Samples of blood were obtained at baseline, on cycle 4 day 1, and on cycle 7 day 1. The sample in question was CD4+ or CD8+ T cells sorted from blood, obtained in a trial of the OX40 agonist ivuxolimab. This rearrangement joins TRBV7-6 to TRBJ1-2, with unresolved D. The source is an adult with an advanced solid tumor such as melanoma, head and neck, liver or kidney cancer. The CDR3 DNA is TGTGCCAGCAGCATTGGCGAACATCTCCCCTGGCTTGGCTACACCTTC. Translating it yields CASSIGEHLPWLGYTF.